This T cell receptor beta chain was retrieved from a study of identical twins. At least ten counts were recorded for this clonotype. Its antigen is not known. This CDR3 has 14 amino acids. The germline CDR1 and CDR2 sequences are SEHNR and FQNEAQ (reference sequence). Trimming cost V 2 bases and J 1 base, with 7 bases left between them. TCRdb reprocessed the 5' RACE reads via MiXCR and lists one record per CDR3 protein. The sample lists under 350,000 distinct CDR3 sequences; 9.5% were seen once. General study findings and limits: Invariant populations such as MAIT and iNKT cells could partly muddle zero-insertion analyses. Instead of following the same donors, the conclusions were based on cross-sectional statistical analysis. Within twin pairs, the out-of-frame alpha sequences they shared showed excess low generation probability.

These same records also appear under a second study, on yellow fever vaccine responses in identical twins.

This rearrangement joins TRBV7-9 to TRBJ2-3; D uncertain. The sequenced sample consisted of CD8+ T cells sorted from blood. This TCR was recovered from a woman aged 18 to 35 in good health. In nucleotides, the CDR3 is TGTGCCAGCAGCTTAAAACTCGGCACAGATACGCAGTATTTT. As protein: CASSLKLGTDTQYF.